This is a list of T cell receptor beta chains from one sample in a study of T cell responses to AZD1222 COVID-19 vaccine. Produced via immunoSEQ multiplex PCR; TCRdb's table is partial and in-frame only. The sample records tens of thousands of clones, around nine tenths being singletons. This material consisted of peripheral blood, taken on day 0 of AZD1222 vaccination. Receptor source: an adult in good health. Both conserved end residues are part of each CDR3. D genes are given only for firm matches. Clone sizes are given selectively: once, few, many, or a class where the clone is expanded.

>TRBJ2-3|NA|TRBV30|NA
TGTGCCTGGAGGTCCGGATACACAGATACGCAGTATTTT
CAWRSGYTDTQYF
>TRBJ1-5|NA|TRBV7-8|NA
TGTGCCAGCAGCCCCGTCATTGGTGTTCAGCCCCAGCATTTT
CASSPVIGVQPQHF
>TRBJ1-3|NA|TRBV10-3|NA
TGTGCCATCAGTGAGTCAATTAACACCATATATTTT
CAISESINTIYF
>TRBJ1-6|NA|TRBV6-5|NA
TGTGCCAGCAGTTCACGGCAGGACATTCTCGTTTCACCCCTCCACTTT
CASSSRQDILVSPLHF
>TRBJ1-1|NA|TRBV6-5|few
TGTGCCAGCAGACAGGGCGGGGACACTGAAGCTTTCTTT
CASRQGGDTEAFF
>TRBJ1-4|NA|TRBV6-5|NA
TGTGCCAGCAGTTTTTATGGTGAAAAACTGTTTTTT
CASSFYGEKLFF
>TRBJ1-1|NA|TRBV5-8|NA
TGTGCCAGCAGCGTGACAGCGAACACTGAAGCTTTCTTT
CASSVTANTEAFF
>TRBJ1-1|NA|TRBV5-1|NA
TGCGCCAGCAGCTTGAGAGTAGGGGGATATGAAGCTTTCTTT
CASSLRVGGYEAFF
>TRBJ2-2|TRBD2|TRBV19|NA
TGTGCCAGTAGCTCCGTAGGACTAGGCGCCGGGGAGCTGTTTTTT
CASSSVGLGAGELFF
>TRBJ2-7|NA|TRBV18|NA
TGTGCCAGCTCCCTCGACAGGAGCTCCTACGAGCAGTACTTC
CASSLDRSSYEQYF
>TRBJ1-2|NA|TRBV27|NA
TGTGCCAGCAGTTTAGAGGGGCGCGGGAACTATGGCTACACCTTC
CASSLEGRGNYGYTF
>TRBJ2-1|NA|TRBV19|few
TGTGCCAGTAGTATAGCAGGCCAGTCCGCTGAGCAGTTCTTC
CASSIAGQSAEQFF